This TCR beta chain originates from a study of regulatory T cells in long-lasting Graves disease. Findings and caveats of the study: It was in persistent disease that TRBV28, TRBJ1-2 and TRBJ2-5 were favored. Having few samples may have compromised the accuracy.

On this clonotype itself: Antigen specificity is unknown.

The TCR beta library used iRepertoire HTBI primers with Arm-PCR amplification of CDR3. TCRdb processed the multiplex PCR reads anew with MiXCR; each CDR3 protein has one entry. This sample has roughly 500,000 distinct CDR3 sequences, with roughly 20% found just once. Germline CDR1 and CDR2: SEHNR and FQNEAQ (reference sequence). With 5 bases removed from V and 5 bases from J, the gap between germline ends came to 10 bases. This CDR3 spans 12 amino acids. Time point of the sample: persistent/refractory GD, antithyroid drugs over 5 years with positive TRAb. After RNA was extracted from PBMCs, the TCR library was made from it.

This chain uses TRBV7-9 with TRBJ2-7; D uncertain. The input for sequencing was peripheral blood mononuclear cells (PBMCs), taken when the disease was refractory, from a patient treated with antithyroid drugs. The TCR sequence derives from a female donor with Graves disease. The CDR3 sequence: CASSPFQNEQYF. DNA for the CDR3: TGTGCCAGCAGCCCCTTCCAGAACGAGCAGTACTTC.